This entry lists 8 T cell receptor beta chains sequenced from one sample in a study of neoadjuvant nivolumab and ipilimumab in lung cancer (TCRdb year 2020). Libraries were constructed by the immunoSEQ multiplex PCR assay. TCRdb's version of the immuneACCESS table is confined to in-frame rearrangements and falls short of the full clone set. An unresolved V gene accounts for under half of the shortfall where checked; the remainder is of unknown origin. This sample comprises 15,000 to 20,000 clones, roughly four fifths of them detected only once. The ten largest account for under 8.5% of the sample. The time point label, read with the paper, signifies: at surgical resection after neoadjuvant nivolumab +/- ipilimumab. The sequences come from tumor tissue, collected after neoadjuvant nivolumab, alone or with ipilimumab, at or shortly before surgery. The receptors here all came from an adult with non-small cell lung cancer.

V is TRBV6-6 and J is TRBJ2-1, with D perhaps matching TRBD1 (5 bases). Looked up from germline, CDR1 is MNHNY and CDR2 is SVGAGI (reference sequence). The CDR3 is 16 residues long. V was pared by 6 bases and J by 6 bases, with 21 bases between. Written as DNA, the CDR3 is TGTGCCAGCAGACAACCTACAGGATTAAGAGGCAATGAGCAGTTCTTC. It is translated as CASRQPTGLRGNEQFF.

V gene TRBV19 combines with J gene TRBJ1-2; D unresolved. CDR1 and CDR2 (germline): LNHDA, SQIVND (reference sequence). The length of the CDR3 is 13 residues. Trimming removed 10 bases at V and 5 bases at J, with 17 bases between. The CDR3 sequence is CATSGRRRYGYTF. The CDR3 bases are TGTGCCACCTCGGGTCGCCGGAGGTATGGCTACACCTTC.

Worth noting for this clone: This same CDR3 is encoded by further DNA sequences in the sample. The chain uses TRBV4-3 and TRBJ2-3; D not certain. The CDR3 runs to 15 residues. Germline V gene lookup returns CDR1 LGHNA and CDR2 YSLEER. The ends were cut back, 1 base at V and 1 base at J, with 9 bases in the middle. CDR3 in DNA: TGCGCCAGCAGCCAAGTTGGCGGTGGCACAGATACGCAGTATTTT. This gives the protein CASSQVGGGTDTQYF.

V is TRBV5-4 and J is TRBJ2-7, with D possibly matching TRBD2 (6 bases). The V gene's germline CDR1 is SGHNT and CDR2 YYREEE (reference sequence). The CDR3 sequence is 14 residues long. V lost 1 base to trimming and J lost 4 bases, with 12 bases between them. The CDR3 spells CASSLMGLPYEQYF. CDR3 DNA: TGTGCCAGCAGCTTGATGGGACTCCCGTACGAGCAGTACTTC.

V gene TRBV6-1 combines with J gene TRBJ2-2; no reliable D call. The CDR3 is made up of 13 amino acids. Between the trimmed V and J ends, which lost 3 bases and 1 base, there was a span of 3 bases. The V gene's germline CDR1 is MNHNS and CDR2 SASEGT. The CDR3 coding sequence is TGTGCCAGCAGTGACGGGAACACCGGGGAGCTGTTTTTT. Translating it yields CASSDGNTGELFF.

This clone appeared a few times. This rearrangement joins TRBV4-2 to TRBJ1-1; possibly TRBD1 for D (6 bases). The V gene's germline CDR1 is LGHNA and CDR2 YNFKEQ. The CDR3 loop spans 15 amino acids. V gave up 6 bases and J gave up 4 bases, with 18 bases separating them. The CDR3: CASREGGRGATEAFF. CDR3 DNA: TGTGCCAGCAGAGAGGGGGGTAGGGGGGCCACTGAAGCTTTCTTT.

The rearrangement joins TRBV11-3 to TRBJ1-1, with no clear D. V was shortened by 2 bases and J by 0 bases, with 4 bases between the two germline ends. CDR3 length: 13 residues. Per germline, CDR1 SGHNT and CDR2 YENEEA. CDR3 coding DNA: TGTGCCAGCAGCTTATTTTTGAACACTGAAGCTTTCTTT. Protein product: CASSLFLNTEAFF.

This CDR3 is CASSYSGGADTQYF. DNA of the CDR3: TGTGCCAGCAGTTACAGCGGGGGCGCGGATACGCAGTATTTT. This rearrangement joins TRBV13 to TRBJ2-3, with 8 bases fitting TRBD2. Germline CDR1 PRHDT, CDR2 FYEKMQ (reference sequence). The J segment lost 6 bases and the V segment lost 6 bases, leaving 8 bases of the junction unmatched. This CDR3 contains 14 residues. Filled out from reference TRBV13 and TRBJ2-3, the complete variable domain reads AAGVIQSPRHLIKEKRETATLKCYPIPRHDTVYWYQQGPGQDPQFLISFYEKMQSDKGSIPDRFSAQQFSDYHSELNMSSLELGDSALYFCASSYSGGADTQYFGPGTRLTVL.